This T cell receptor beta chain was profiled in a study of early T cells in non-severe SARS-CoV-2 infection. About the research overall: Unsorted whole blood bulk RNA was sequenced, with unpaired chains. Study outcomes and limitations: Matching with VDJdb favored anti-spike CD8 responses (missing private and CD4 specificities).

Attachment of unique molecular identifiers to individual cDNA molecules was performed. TCRdb analysed the 5' RACE reads with MiXCR anew, one entry per CDR3 protein. The sample consists of 60,000 to 75,000 distinct CDR3 sequences, 9% to 10% of them appearing once. Comments on this clonotype: Its antigen is not known.

Trimming cost V 4 bases and J 9 bases, with 17 bases left between them. This CDR3 region has 14 residues. Looked up from germline, CDR1 is SGDLS and CDR2 is YYNGEE. This TCR was recovered from an adult who was a healthcare worker with PCR-confirmed SARS-CoV-2 infection or an uninfected control (not recorded which). This sequence joins TRBV9 and TRBJ1-5, with no clear D. The source was whole blood, collected at baseline. The CDR3 loop reads CASSLSPALGPQHF. CDR3 nucleotide sequence: TGTGCCAGCAGCCTTTCCCCGGCCTTAGGGCCCCAGCATTTT.